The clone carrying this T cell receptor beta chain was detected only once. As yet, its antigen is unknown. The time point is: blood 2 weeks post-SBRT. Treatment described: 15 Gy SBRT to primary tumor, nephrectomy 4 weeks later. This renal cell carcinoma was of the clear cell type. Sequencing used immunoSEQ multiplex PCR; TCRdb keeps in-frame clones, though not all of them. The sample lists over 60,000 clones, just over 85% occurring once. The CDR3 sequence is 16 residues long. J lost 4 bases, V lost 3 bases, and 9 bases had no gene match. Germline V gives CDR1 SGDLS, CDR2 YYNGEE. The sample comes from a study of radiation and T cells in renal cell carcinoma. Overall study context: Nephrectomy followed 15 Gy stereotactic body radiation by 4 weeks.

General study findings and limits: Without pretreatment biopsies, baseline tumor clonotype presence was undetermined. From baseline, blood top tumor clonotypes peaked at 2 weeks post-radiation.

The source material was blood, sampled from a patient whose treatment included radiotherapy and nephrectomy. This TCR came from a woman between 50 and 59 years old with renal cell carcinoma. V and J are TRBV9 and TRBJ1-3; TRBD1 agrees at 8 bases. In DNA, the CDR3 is TGTGCCAGCAGCGCAGGGGGCGGTGGAACGGGAAACACCATATATTTT. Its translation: CASSAGGGGTGNTIYF.